The TCR beta chain under discussion was sequenced for a study of tumor-infiltrating lymphocytes in primary liver carcinoma. Synthesis of TCR beta cDNA was carried out from approximately 500 ng total RNA with a constant-region primer. Three nested multiplex PCR rounds, a slightly modified ARM-PCR method, built the TCR beta libraries. Investigators reported that the first two PCR rounds, at about 11 cycles each, used TRBV1-TRBV30 forward primers with a C-beta reverse primer. TCRdb recomputed calls from the multiplex PCR reads with MiXCR, one row per CDR3 protein. The sample holds fewer than 350,000 distinct CDR3 sequences, roughly 60% seen once. Germline V lookup: CDR1 ENHRY, CDR2 SYGVKD. CDR3 length equals 17 residues. The study, taken as a whole, reports: Blood's top-250-clone fraction was significantly lower than that of tumors (p = 0.039).

As for this clonotype: The antigen is unknown. Compared with germline, one end of the junction differs, possibly owing to a read error.

Both blood RNA, taken from unsorted whole blood, and germline DNA were extracted. Patients were chronically HBV-infected and treatment-naive. The material sequenced was peripheral blood. The clonotype comes from a man in his forties with primary liver carcinoma and hepatitis B virus infection. The chain couples TRBV10-3 to TRBJ2-6, with D possibly matching TRBD1 (5 bases). The CDR3 DNA is TGTGCCATCAGTGAGGACACGGGCGGTCCTGGGGCCAATGTCCTGACTTTC. This sequence encodes CAISEDTGGPGANVLTF.